This T cell receptor beta chain was sequenced for a study of blood T cells in healthy people across ages. General study points: Across the age range, TCR beta diversity per million T cells fell in a roughly linear way.

Next came a second PCR, run for roughly 7 to 12 cycles, which used a sample-barcoded 5' primer along with a J-beta primer mix. TCRdb re-called the 5' RACE reads through MiXCR, storing one row per CDR3 protein. The sample holds about 970,000 distinct CDR3 sequences, roughly 50% seen once. There are 15 residues in the CDR3. Germline V gene data show CDR1 as SGHRS and CDR2 as YFSETQ. V was clipped by 2 bases and J by 7 bases; unmatched bases: 5. In regard to this clonotype: The antigen remains unidentified.

The source is a woman between 55 and 75 years old in good health. The chain recombines TRBV5-1 with TRBJ2-1, with 11 bases aligning to TRBD2. Sequencing was done on a sample of blood. The CDR3 nucleotides are TGCGCCAGCAGCTTTGGGGCTAGCGGGAGGAATGAGCAGTTCTTC. Translation: CASSFGASGRNEQFF.